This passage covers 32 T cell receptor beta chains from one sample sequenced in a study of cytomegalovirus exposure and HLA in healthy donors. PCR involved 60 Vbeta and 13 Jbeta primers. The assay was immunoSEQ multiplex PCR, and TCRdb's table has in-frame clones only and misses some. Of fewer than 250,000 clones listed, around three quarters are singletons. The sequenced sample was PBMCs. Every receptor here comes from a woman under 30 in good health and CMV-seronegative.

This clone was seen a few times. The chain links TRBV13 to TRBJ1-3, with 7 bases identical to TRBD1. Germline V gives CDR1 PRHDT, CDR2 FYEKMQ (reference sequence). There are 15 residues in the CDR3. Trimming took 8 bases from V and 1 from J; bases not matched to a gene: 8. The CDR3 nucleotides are TGTGCCAGCTCAGGAGGGACAGCTTCTGGAAACACCATATATTTT. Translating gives CASSGGTASGNTIYF.

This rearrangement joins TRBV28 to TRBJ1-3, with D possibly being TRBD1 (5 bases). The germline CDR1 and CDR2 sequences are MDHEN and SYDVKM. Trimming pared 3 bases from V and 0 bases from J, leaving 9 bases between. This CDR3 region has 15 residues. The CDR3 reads CASSFRDSSGNTIYF. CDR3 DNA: TGTGCCAGCAGTTTCCGAGACAGCTCTGGAAACACCATATATTTT.

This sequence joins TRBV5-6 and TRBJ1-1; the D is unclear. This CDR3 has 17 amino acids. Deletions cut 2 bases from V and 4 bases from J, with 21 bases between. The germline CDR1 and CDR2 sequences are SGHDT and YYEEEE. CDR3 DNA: TGTGCCAGCAGCTTAACCGGGGAGCTGTTAGAGGGCACTGAAGCTTTCTTT. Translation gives CASSLTGELLEGTEAFF. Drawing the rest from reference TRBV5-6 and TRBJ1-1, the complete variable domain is DAGVTQSPTHLIKTRGQQVTLRCSPKSGHDTVSWYQQALGQGPQFIFQYYEEEERQRGNFPDRFSGHQFPNYSSELNVNALLLGDSALYLCASSLTGELLEGTEAFFGQGTRLTVV.

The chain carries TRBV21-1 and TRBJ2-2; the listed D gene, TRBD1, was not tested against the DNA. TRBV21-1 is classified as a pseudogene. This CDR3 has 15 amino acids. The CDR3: CASSGKDTPPRELFF. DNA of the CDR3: TGTGCCAGCAGCGGAAAGGACACCCCCCCTAGGGAGCTGTTTTTT.

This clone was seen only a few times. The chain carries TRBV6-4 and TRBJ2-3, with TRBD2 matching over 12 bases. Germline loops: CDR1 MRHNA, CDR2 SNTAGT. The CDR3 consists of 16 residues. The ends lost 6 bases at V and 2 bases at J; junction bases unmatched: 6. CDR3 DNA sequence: TGTGCCAGCAGCAACTCTAGCGGGGGGGCCACAGATACGCAGTATTTT. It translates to CASSNSSGGATDTQYF.

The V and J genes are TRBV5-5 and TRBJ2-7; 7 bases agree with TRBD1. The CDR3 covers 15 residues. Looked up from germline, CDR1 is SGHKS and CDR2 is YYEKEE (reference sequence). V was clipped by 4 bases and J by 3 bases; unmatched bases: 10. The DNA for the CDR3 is TGTGCCAGCAGCCCCATAGACAGGGATTACTACGAGCAGTACTTC. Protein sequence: CASSPIDRDYYEQYF.

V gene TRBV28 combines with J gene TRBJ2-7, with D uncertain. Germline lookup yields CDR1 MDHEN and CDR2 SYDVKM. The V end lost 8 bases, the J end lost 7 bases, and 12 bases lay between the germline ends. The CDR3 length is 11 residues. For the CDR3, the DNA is TGTGCCAGCTGGAGTGCGTCGGAGCAGTACTTC. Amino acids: CASWSASEQYF.

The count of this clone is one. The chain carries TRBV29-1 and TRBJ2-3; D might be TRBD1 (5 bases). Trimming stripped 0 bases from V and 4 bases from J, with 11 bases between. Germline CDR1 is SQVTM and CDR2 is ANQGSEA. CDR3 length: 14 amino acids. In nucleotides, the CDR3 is TGCAGCGTTGAAGATGGCAGGGTCCCAGATACGCAGTATTTT. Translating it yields CSVEDGRVPDTQYF.

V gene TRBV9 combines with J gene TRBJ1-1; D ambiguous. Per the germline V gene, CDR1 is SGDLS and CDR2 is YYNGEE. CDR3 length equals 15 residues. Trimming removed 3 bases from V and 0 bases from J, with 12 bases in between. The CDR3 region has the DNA TGTGCCAGCAGCGGTAAGGAGGCCTTGAACACTGAAGCTTTCTTT. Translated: CASSGKEALNTEAFF. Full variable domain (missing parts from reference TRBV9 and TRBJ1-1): DSGVTQTPKHLITATGQRVTLRCSPRSGDLSVYWYQQSLDQGLQFLIQYYNGEERAKGNILERFSAQQFPDLHSELNLSSLELGDSALYFCASSGKEALNTEAFFGQGTRLTVV.

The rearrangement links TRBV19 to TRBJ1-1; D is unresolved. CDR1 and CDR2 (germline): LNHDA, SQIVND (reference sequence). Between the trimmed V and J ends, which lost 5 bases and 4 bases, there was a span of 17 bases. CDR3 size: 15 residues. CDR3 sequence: CASSFKVARGTEAFF. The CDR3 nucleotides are TGTGCCAGTAGTTTTAAGGTCGCTCGGGGCACTGAAGCTTTCTTT.

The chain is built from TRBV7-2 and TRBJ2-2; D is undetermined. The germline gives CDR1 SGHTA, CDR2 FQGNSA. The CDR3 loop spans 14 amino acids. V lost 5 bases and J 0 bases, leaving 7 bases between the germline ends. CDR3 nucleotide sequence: TGTGCCAGCAGCCCCTACTCGAACACCGGGGAGCTGTTTTTT. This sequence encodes CASSPYSNTGELFF.

The CDR3 DNA reads TGTGCCAGCAGCAGAACGTGGTGGCAGGGAAAAAGCAATCAGCCCCAGCATTTT. The encoded protein is CASSRTWWQGKSNQPQHF. J is TRBJ1-5 and V is TRBV21-1; the listed D gene, TRBD1, was not tested against the DNA. TRBV21-1 is a recognized pseudogene. This CDR3 has 18 residues.

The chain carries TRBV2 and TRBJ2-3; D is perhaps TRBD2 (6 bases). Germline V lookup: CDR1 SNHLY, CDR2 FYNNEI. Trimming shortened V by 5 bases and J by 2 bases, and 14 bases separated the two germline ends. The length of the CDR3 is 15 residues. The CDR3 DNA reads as TGTGCCAGCAGTTACGGGGGACCGTCCACAGATACGCAGTATTTT. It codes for CASSYGGPSTDTQYF.

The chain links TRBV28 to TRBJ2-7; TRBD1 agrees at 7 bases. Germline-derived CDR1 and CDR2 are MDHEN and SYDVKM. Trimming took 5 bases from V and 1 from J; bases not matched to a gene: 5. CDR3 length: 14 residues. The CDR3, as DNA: TGTGCCAGCAGTCCCAGACAGGGATCCTACGAGCAGTACTTC. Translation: CASSPRQGSYEQYF.

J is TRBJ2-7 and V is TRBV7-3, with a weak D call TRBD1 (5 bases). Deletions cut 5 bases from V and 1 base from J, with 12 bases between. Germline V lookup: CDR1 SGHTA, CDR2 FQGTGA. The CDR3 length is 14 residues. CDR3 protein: CASSPTQGSYEQYF. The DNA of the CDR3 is TGTGCCAGCAGCCCGACCCAGGGATCCTACGAGCAGTACTTC.

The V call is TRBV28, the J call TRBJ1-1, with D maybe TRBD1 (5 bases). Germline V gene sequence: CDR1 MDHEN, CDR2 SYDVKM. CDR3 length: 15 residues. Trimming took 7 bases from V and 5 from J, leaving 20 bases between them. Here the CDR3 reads CASTFGGVRRTEAFF. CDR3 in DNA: TGTGCCAGCACCTTCGGAGGGGTCCGAAGGACTGAAGCTTTCTTT.

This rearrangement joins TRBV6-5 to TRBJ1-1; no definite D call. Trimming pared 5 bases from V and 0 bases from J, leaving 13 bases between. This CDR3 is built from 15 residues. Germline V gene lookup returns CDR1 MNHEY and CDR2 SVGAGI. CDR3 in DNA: TGTGCCAGCAGTCCCTTTCGGGTTATGAACACTGAAGCTTTCTTT. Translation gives CASSPFRVMNTEAFF.

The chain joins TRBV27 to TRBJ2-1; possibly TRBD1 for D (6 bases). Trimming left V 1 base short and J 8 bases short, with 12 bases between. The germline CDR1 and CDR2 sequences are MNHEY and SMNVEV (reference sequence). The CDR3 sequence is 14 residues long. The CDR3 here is CASSLFGTPDEQFF. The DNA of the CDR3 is TGTGCCAGCAGTTTATTTGGGACACCGGATGAGCAGTTCTTC.

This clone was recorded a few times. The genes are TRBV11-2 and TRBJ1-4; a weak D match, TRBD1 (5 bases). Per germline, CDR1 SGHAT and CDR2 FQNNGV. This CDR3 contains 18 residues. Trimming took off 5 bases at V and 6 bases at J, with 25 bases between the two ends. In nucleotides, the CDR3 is TGTGCCAGCAGCGCCCATGTCGGGAGGGGTATAGTGTATGAAAAACTGTTTTTT. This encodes CASSAHVGRGIVYEKLFF.

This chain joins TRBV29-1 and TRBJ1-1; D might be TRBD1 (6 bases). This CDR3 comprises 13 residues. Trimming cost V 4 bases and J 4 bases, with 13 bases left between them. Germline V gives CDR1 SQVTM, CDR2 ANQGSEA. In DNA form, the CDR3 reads TGCAGCGTTGTTGTGGGGGCGGTCACTGAAGCTTTCTTT. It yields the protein CSVVVGAVTEAFF.

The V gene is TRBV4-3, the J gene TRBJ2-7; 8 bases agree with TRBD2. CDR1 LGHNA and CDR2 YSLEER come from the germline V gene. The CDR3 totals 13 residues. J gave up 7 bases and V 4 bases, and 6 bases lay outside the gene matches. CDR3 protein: CASSLGGGREQYF. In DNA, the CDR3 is TGCGCCAGCAGCCTGGGGGGCGGGAGGGAGCAGTACTTC.

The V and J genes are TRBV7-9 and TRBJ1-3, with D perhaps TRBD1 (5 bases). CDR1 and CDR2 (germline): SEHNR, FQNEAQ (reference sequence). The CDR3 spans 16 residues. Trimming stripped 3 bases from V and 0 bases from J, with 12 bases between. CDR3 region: CASSFPRQLSGNTIYF. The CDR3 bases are TGTGCCAGCAGCTTTCCTCGACAGCTCTCTGGAAACACCATATATTTT.

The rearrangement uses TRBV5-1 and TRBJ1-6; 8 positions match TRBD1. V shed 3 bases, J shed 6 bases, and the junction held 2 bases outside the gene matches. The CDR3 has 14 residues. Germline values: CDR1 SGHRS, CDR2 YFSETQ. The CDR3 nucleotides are TGCGCCAGCAGCTCGGACAGGGCTAATTCACCCCTCCACTTT. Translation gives CASSSDRANSPLHF.

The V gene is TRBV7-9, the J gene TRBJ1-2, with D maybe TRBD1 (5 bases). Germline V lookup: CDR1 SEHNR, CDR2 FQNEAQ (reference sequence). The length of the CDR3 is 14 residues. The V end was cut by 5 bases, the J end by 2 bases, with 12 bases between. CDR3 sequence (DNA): TGTGCCAGCAGCCCCCCGGACACGAACTATGGCTACACCTTC. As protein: CASSPPDTNYGYTF.

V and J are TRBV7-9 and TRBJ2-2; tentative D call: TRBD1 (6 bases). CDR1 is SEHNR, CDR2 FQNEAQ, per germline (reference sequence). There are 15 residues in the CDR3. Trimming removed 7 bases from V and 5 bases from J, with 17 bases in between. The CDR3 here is CASTQTQGSTGELFF. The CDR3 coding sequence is TGTGCCAGCACCCAAACACAGGGTTCAACCGGGGAGCTGTTTTTT.

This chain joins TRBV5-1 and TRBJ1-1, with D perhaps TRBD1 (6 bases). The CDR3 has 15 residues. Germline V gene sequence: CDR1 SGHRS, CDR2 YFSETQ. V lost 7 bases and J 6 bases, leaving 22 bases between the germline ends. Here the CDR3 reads CASVERGGIIAEAFF. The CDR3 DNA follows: TGCGCCAGCGTTGAGCGGGGGGGCATCATCGCTGAAGCTTTCTTT.

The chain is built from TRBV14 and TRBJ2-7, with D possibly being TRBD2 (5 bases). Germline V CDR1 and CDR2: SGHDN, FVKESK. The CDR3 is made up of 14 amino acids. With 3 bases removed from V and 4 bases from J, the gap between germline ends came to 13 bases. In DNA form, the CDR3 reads TGTGCCAGCAGCCAGGCGGACTGGACGTACGAGCAGTACTTC. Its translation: CASSQADWTYEQYF. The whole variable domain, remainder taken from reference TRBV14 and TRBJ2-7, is EAGVTQFPSHSVIEKGQTVTLRCDPISGHDNLYWYRRVMGKEIKFLLHFVKESKQDESGMPNNRFLAERTGGTYSTLKVQPAELEDSGVYFCASSQADWTYEQYFGPGTRLTVT.

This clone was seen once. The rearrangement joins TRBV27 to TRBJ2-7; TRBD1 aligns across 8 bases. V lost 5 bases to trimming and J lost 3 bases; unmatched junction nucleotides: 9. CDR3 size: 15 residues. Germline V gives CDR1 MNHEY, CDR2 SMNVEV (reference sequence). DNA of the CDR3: TGTGCCAGCAGTCCCCCACGCAGGGGGCTCTACGAGCAGTACTTC. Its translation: CASSPPRRGLYEQYF.

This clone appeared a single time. This chain's CDR3 is CASSQSGRADGYTF. As DNA, the CDR3 is TGTGCCAGCAGCCAATCCGGCAGGGCCGATGGCTACACCTTC. This chain connects TRBV14 to TRBJ1-2, with a tentative D call TRBD1 (5 bases). Germline V gene sequence: CDR1 SGHDN, CDR2 FVKESK. This CDR3 is 14 amino acids long. V dropped 2 bases and J dropped 6 bases, with 13 bases sitting between them.

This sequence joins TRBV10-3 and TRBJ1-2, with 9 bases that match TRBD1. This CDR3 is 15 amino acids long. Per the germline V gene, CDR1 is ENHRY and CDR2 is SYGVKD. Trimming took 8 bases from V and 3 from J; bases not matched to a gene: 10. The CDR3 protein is CAIRDRGQGDYGYTF. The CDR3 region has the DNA TGTGCCATCCGAGACAGGGGACAGGGCGACTATGGCTACACCTTC.

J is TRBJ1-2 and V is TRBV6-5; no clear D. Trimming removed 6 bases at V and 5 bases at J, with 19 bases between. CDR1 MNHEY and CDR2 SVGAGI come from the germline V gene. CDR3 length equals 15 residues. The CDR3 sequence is CASRTDQSGIYGYTF. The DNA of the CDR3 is TGTGCCAGCAGAACCGATCAGTCCGGGATTTATGGCTACACCTTC.

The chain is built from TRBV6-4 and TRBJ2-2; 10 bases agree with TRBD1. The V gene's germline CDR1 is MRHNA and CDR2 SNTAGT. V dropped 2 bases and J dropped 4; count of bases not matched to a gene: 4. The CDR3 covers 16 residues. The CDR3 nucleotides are TGTGCCAGCAGTGACGCGGGACAGGGGATCACCGGGGAGCTGTTTTTT. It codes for CASSDAGQGITGELFF.